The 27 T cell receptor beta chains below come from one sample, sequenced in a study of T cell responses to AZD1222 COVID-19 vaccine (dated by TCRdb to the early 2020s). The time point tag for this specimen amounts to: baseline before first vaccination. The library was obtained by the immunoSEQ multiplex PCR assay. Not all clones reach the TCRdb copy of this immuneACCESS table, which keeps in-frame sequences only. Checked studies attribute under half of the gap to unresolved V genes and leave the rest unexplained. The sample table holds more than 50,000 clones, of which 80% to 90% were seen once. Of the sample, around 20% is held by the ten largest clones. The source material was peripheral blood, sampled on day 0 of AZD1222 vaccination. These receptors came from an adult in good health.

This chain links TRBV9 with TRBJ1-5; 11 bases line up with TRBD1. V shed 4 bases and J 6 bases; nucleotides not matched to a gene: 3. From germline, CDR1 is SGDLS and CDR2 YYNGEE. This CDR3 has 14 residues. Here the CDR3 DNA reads TGTGCCAGCAGCCCTGGACAGGGGGCTCAGCCCCAGCATTTT. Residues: CASSPGQGAQPQHF.

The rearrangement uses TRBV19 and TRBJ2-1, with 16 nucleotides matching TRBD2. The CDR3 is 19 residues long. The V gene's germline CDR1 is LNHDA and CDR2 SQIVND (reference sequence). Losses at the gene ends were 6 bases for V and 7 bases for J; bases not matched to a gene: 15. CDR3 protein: CASSRNSGTSGRARNEQFF. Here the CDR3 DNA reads TGTGCCAGTAGCCGTAACTCCGGGACTAGCGGGAGGGCCAGGAATGAGCAGTTCTTC.

CDR3 sequence: CASSLTGTGVESSYEQYF. For the CDR3, the DNA is TGTGCCAGCAGTTTAACCGGGACAGGGGTCGAGAGCTCCTACGAGCAGTACTTC. The chain joins TRBV27 to TRBJ2-7; 10 positions agree with TRBD1. V gave up 2 bases and J gave up 0 bases; unmatched junction bases: 10. Germline loops: CDR1 MNHEY, CDR2 SMNVEV (reference sequence). The CDR3 totals 18 residues.

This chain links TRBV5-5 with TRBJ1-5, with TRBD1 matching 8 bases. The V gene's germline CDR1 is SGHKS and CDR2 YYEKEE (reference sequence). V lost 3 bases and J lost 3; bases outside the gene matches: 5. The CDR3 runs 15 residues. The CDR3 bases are TGTGCCAGCAGCTCCTGGACAGGGCTCAATCAGCCCCAGCATTTT. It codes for CASSSWTGLNQPQHF. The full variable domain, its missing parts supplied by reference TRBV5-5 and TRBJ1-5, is DAGVTQSPTHLIKTRGQQVTLRCSPISGHKSVSWYQQVLGQGPQFIFQYYEKEERGRGNFPDRFSARQFPNYSSELNVNALLLGDSALYLCASSSWTGLNQPQHFGDGTRLSIL.

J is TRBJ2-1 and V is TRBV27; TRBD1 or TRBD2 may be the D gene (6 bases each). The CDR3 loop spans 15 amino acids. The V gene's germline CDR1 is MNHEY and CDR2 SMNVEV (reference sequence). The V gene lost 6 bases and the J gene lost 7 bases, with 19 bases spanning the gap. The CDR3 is CASRRDGGHTNEQFF. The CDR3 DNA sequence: TGTGCCAGCAGAAGGGACGGGGGCCATACAAATGAGCAGTTCTTC.

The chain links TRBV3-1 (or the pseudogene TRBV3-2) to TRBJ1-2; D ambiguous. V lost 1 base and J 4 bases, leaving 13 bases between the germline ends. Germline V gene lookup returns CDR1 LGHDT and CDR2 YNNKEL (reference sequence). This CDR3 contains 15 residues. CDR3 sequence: CASSQGRSASYGYTF. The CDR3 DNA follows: TGTGCCAGCAGCCAAGGTCGGAGCGCTAGCTATGGCTACACCTTC.

The CDR3: CASSPIYKSYTF. DNA of the CDR3: TGTGCCAGCAGCCCAATTTACAAGAGCTACACCTTC. The chain has TRBV7-9 and TRBJ1-2, with D uncertain. The V and J ends lost 5 bases and 9 bases respectively, with 13 bases between them. This CDR3 region has 12 residues. Germline CDR1 SEHNR, CDR2 FQNEAQ (reference sequence).

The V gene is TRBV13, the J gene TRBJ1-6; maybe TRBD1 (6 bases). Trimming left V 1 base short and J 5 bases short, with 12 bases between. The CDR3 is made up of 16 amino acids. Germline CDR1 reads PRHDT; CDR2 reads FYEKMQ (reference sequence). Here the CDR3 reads CASSLAAGGHNSPLHF. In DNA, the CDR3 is TGTGCCAGCAGCTTAGCGGCGGGGGGCCATAATTCACCCCTCCACTTT.

CDR3 in DNA: TGTGCCAGTAGTGCCAGCGTGTACACTGAAGCTTTCTTT. Its translation is CASSASVYTEAFF. V gene TRBV19 combines with J gene TRBJ1-1; D is unresolved. Trimming cost V 5 bases and J 3 bases, with 10 bases left between them. Germline CDR1 is LNHDA and CDR2 is SQIVND (reference sequence). The CDR3 consists of 13 residues.

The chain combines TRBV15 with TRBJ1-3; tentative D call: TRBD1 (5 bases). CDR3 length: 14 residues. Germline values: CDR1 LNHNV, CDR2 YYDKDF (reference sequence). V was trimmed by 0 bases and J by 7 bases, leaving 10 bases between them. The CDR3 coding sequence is TGTGCCACCAGCAGAGATGAGGAGGGGAACACCATATATTTT. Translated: CATSRDEEGNTIYF. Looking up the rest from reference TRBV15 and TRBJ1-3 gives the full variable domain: DAMVIQNPRYQVTQFGKPVTLSCSQTLNHNVMYWYQQKSSQAPKLLFHYYDKDFNNEADTPDNFQSRRPNTSFCFLDIRSPGLGDTAMYLCATSRDEEGNTIYFGEGSWLTVV.

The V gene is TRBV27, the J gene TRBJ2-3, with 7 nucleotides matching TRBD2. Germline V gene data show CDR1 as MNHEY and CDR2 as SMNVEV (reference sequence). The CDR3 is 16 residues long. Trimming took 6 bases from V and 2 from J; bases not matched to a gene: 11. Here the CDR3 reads CASRRWVAGATDTQYF. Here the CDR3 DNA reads TGTGCCAGCAGGCGGTGGGTGGCGGGAGCCACAGATACGCAGTATTTT.

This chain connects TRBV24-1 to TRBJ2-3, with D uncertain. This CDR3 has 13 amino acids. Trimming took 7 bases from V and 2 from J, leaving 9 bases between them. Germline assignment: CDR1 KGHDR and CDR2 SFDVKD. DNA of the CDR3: TGTGCCACCAGCGGTAACCCCACAGATACGCAGTATTTT. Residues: CATSGNPTDTQYF.

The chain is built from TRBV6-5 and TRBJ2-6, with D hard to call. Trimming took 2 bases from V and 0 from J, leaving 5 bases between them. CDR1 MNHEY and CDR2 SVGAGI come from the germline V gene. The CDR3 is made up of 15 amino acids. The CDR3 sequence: CASSYELSGANVLTF. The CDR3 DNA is TGTGCCAGCAGTTACGAGCTCTCTGGGGCCAACGTCCTGACTTTC.

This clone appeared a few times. This CDR3 is CASSLEFGTRPYEQYF. The CDR3 DNA reads TGTGCCAGCAGCTTAGAATTCGGGACTCGGCCCTACGAGCAGTACTTC. This chain joins TRBV7-9 and TRBJ2-7; possible D gene TRBD2, 6 bases. Trimming took off 1 base at V and 2 bases at J, with 15 bases between the two ends. The CDR3 consists of 16 residues. From germline, CDR1 is SEHNR and CDR2 FQNEAQ (reference sequence).

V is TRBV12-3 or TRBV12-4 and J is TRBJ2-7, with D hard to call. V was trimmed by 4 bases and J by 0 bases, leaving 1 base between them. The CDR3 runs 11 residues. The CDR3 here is CASSSSYEQYF. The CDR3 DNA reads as TGTGCCAGCAGTTCCTCCTACGAGCAGTACTTC.

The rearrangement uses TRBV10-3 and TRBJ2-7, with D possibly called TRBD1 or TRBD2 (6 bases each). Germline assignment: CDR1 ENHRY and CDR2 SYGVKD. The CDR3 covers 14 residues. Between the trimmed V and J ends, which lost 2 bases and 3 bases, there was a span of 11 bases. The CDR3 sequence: CAISETEGGYEQYF. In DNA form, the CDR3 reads TGTGCCATCAGTGAGACGGAGGGGGGCTACGAGCAGTACTTC.

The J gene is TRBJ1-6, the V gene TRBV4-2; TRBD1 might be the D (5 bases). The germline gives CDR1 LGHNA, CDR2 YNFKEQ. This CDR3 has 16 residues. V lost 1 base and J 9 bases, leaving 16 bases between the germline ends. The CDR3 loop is CASSQVESRGGSPLHF. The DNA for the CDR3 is TGTGCCAGCAGCCAAGTGGAATCCCGGGGCGGTTCACCCCTCCACTTT.

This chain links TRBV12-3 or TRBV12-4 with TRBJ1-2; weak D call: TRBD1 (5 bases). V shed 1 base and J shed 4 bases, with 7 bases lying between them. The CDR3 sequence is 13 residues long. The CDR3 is CASSLGQGYGYTF. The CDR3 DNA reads TGTGCCAGCAGTTTAGGGCAGGGCTATGGCTACACCTTC.

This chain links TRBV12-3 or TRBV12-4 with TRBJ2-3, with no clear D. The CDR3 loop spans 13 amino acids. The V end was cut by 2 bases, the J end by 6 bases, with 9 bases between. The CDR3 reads CASSLSSADTQYF. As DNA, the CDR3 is TGTGCCAGCAGTTTATCGTCGGCGGATACGCAGTATTTT.

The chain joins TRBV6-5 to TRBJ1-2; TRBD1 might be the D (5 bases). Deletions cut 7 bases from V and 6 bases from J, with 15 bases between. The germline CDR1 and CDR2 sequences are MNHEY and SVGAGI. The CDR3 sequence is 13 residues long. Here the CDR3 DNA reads TGTGCCAGCATAAGAAGGGGCTTGGATGGCTACACCTTC. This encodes CASIRRGLDGYTF.

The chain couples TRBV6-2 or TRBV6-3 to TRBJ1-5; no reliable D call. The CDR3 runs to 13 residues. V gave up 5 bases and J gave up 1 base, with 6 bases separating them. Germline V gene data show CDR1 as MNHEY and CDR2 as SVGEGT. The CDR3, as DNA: TGTGCCAGCAGTCGCACCAGCAATCAGCCCCAGCATTTT. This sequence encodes CASSRTSNQPQHF.

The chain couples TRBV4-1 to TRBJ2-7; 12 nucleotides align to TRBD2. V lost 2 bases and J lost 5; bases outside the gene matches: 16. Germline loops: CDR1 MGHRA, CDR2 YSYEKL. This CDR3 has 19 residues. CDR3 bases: TGCGCCAGCAGCCAACCCTCTGGGCGACTAGCGGGAGTGATCAACGAGCAGTACTTC. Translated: CASSQPSGRLAGVINEQYF.

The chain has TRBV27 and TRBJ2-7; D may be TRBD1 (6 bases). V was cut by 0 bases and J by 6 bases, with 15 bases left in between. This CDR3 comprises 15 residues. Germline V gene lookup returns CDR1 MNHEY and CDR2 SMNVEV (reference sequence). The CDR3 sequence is CASSLSFYRVTEQYF. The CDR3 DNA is TGTGCCAGCAGTTTATCGTTTTACAGGGTAACCGAGCAGTACTTC.

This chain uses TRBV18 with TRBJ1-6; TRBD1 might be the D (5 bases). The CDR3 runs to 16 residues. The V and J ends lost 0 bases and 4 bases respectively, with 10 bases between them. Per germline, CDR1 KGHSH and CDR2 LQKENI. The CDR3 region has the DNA TGTGCCAGCTCACCACCATCACAGGCATATAATTCACCCCTCCACTTT. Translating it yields CASSPPSQAYNSPLHF.

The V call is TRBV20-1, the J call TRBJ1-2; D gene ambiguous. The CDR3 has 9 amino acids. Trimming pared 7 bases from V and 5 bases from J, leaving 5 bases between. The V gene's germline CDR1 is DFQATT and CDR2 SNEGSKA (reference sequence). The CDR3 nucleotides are TGCAGTGTAGTGTATGGCTACACCTTC. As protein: CSVVYGYTF.

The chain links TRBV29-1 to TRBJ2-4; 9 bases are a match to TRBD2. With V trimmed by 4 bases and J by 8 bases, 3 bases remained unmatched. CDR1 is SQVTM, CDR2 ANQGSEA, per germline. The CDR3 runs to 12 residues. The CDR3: CSVAVAGDIQYF. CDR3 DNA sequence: TGCAGCGTTGCGGTAGCGGGGGACATTCAGTACTTC.

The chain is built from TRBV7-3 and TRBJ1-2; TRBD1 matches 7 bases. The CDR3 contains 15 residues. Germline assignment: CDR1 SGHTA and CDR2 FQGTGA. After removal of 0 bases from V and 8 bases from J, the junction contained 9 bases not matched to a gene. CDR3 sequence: CASSLTRGYDDGYTF. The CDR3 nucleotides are TGTGCCAGCAGCTTAACCAGGGGGTACGATGACGGCTACACCTTC. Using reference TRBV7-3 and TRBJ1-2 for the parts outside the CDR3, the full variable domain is GAGVSQTPSNKVTEKGKYVELRCDPISGHTALYWYRQSLGQGPEFLIYFQGTGAADDSGLPNDRFFAVRPEGSVSTLKIQRTERGDSAVYLCASSLTRGYDDGYTFGSGTRLTVV.